A single sample gave rise to the 29 T cell receptor beta chains below, sequenced in a study of T cell repertoires and HLA-DP antigens. Their antigen targets remain unknown. Sequencing was performed with immunoSEQ multiplex PCR; in TCRdb, only in-frame clones are kept and a portion is missing. The sample has roughly 110,000 clones, approximately 92% seen once. The source material was CD4+ T cells from PBMCs. The receptors stem from a woman between 18 and 30 years old in good health and CMV-seronegative.

This sequence joins TRBV7-2 and TRBJ1-5; TRBD1 aligns across 7 bases. CDR1 is SGHTA, CDR2 FQGNSA, per germline. This CDR3 is built from 15 residues. The V segment lost 5 bases and the J segment 2 bases; nucleotides outside the gene matches: 6. This CDR3 reads CASSPGGIGNQPQHF. The CDR3, as DNA: TGTGCCAGCAGCCCAGGGGGGATCGGCAATCAGCCCCAGCATTTT.

The chain has TRBV6-4 and TRBJ2-2; D not resolved. Trimming removed 7 bases at V and 4 bases at J, with 10 bases between. Germline CDR1 reads MRHNA; CDR2 reads SNTAGT. The CDR3 is 13 amino acids. CDR3 DNA: TGTGCCAGCAAGCAGGACCGCACCGGGGAGCTGTTTTTT. Translation gives CASKQDRTGELFF.

The chain has TRBV27 and TRBJ1-5, with D uncertain. CDR3 length: 15 residues. V lost 3 bases, J lost 0 bases, and 9 bases lay in between. CDR1 MNHEY and CDR2 SMNVEV come from the germline V gene (reference sequence). This CDR3 reads CASSFLRNSNQPQHF. In DNA, the CDR3 is TGTGCCAGCAGTTTCCTAAGGAATAGCAATCAGCCCCAGCATTTT.

The gene calls are TRBV7-2 and TRBJ2-5, with D maybe TRBD1 (5 bases). CDR1 is SGHTA, CDR2 FQGNSA, per germline. The CDR3 has 13 residues. Trimming stripped 5 bases from V and 0 bases from J, with 7 bases between. The CDR3 loop reads CASSADNQETQYF. CDR3 nucleotide sequence: TGTGCCAGCAGCGCGGACAACCAAGAGACCCAGTACTTC.

Notes on this clone: Different DNA sequences within this sample yield the same CDR3. The chain has TRBV10-3 and TRBJ1-6; 9 bases are a match to TRBD1. The J segment lost 6 bases and the V segment lost 0 bases, leaving 0 bases of the junction unmatched. The CDR3 covers 15 residues. CDR1 is ENHRY, CDR2 SYGVKD, per germline. The CDR3 is CAISESGQGNSPLHF. The DNA of the CDR3 is TGTGCCATCAGTGAGTCGGGACAGGGTAATTCACCCCTCCACTTT.

The J gene is TRBJ2-5, the V gene TRBV18; D is ambiguous. CDR1 is KGHSH and CDR2 is LQKENI in the germline V gene. The CDR3 loop spans 14 amino acids. V was shortened by 0 bases and J by 1 base, with 6 bases between the two germline ends. This CDR3 is CASSPPNGQETQYF. The CDR3 DNA follows: TGTGCCAGCTCACCACCCAACGGCCAAGAGACCCAGTACTTC.

The chain links TRBV7-9 to TRBJ2-5; D possibly corresponds to TRBD1 (6 bases). This CDR3 contains 17 residues. With 5 bases removed from V and 3 bases from J, the gap between germline ends came to 22 bases. In germline, CDR1 is SEHNR, CDR2 FQNEAQ (reference sequence). CDR3 sequence: CASSPQKSSGVKETQYF. In DNA, the CDR3 is TGTGCCAGCAGCCCGCAAAAATCCTCAGGGGTCAAAGAGACCCAGTACTTC.

In regard to this clone: This same CDR3 is encoded by further DNA sequences in the sample. The chain recombines TRBV29-1 with TRBJ2-7, with TRBD1 matching over 7 bases. This CDR3 region has 12 residues. Looked up from germline, CDR1 is SQVTM and CDR2 is ANQGSEA. V dropped 8 bases and J dropped 2; count of bases not matched to a gene: 6. This chain's CDR3 is CSFNRGPYEQYF. The DNA for the CDR3 is TGCAGCTTTAACAGGGGACCCTACGAGCAGTACTTC.

The chain joins TRBV19 to TRBJ1-1; D not resolved. CDR3 length: 11 amino acids. Trimming shortened V by 8 bases and J by 3 bases, and 7 bases separated the two germline ends. The germline V gene has CDR1 LNHDA and CDR2 SQIVND (reference sequence). The CDR3 DNA follows: TGTGCCAGTGATCGCTACACTGAAGCTTTCTTT. It is translated as CASDRYTEAFF.

Of note for this clone: Other DNA sequences in the same sample also yield this CDR3. The rearrangement uses TRBV6-5 and TRBJ2-7; D may be TRBD2 (6 bases). The V gene's germline CDR1 is MNHEY and CDR2 SVGAGI. The CDR3 covers 15 residues. Deletions cut 5 bases from V and 4 bases from J, with 18 bases between. This CDR3 is CASSPAGTGDYEQYF. CDR3 bases: TGTGCCAGCAGTCCCGCCGGGACTGGGGATTACGAGCAGTACTTC.

The CDR3 region has the DNA TGTGCCAGTAGCACCCCCCTAGGCGACTATGGCTACACCTTC. It yields the protein CASSTPLGDYGYTF. This chain links TRBV19 with TRBJ1-2; D not resolved. Germline values: CDR1 LNHDA, CDR2 SQIVND (reference sequence). V lost 6 bases and J lost 3, with 14 bases in between. This CDR3 region has 14 residues. The variable domain in full, completed from reference TRBV19 and TRBJ1-2, reads DGGITQSPKYLFRKEGQNVTLSCEQNLNHDAMYWYRQDPGQGLRLIYYSQIVNDFQKGDIAEGYSVSREKKESFPLTVTSAQKNPTAFYLCASSTPLGDYGYTFGSGTRLTVV.

This chain connects TRBV5-6 to TRBJ2-7; D possibly corresponds to TRBD2 (6 bases). The CDR3 extends over 13 amino acids. The V gene lost 0 bases and the J gene lost 10 bases, with 14 bases spanning the gap. CDR1 is SGHDT and CDR2 is YYEEEE in the germline V gene. The CDR3 is CASSLATGTPQYV. As DNA, the CDR3 is TGTGCCAGCAGCTTGGCGACCGGGACTCCCCAGTACGTC.

This clone was picked up one time. CDR3 nucleotide sequence: TGTGCCAGCAGCTGGGACTCTGGGGCCAACGTCCTGACTTTC. Its protein is CASSWDSGANVLTF. The chain has TRBV5-6 and TRBJ2-6; D is undetermined. The germline V gene has CDR1 SGHDT and CDR2 YYEEEE. Trimming took 3 bases from V and 0 from J, leaving 4 bases between them. The CDR3 has 14 residues.

The V call is TRBV11-2, the J call TRBJ2-4; unclear D gene. The CDR3 spans 14 residues. Looked up from germline, CDR1 is SGHAT and CDR2 is FQNNGV. Trimming took 0 bases from V and 5 from J, leaving 8 bases between them. In DNA form, the CDR3 reads TGTGCCAGCAGCTTAGATGGTACCGAAAACATTCAGTACTTC. It is translated as CASSLDGTENIQYF.

Note on this clone: At one boundary the junction diverges from the germline segment, which might be a read error. This chain uses TRBV7-7 with TRBJ2-2; D ambiguous. CDR1 is SSHAT and CDR2 is FNYEAQ in the germline V gene (reference sequence). The CDR3 covers 14 residues. CDR3 coding DNA: TGTGCTAGCAGCCCCGGGCCTAACACCGGGGAGCTGTTTTTT. Translated, it gives CASSPGPNTGELFF. Drawing the rest from reference TRBV7-7 and TRBJ2-2, the complete variable domain is GAGVSQSPRYKVTKRGQDVTLRCDPISSHATLYWYQQALGQGPEFLTYFNYEAQPDKSGLPSDRFSAERPEGSISTLTIQRTEQRDSAMYRCASSPGPNTGELFFGEGSRLTVL.

The chain uses TRBV28 and TRBJ1-1; 11 bases fit TRBD1. Germline CDR1 and CDR2: MDHEN and SYDVKM. J was trimmed by 7 bases and V by 2 bases; bases with no gene match: 3. This CDR3 is built from 14 residues. The CDR3 region has the DNA TGTGCCAGCAGTTTACGGACAGGGGGCCTTGAAGCTTTCTTT. Translating it yields CASSLRTGGLEAFF.

The J gene is TRBJ2-2, the V gene TRBV5-1; no reliable D call. Germline CDR1 SGHRS, CDR2 YFSETQ. The germline V and J ends were trimmed by 5 bases and 1 base, with 6 bases remaining between them. The CDR3 contains 13 residues. The CDR3 DNA follows: TGCGCCAGCAGAGGCAAGAACACCGGGGAGCTGTTTTTT. It is translated as CASRGKNTGELFF.

V gene TRBV29-1 combines with J gene TRBJ1-2, with D possibly being TRBD1 (6 bases). This CDR3 region has 16 residues. Trimming took off 3 bases at V and 1 base at J, with 18 bases between the two ends. Germline V lookup: CDR1 SQVTM, CDR2 ANQGSEA. The DNA of the CDR3 is TGCAGCGTTGATGTACAGGGAGGAAGCCATAACTATGGCTACACCTTC. It translates to CSVDVQGGSHNYGYTF.

The chain carries TRBV6-1 and TRBJ1-6; no definite D call. Germline V gene lookup returns CDR1 MNHNS and CDR2 SASEGT. The CDR3 consists of 15 residues. Trimming took 2 bases from V and 4 from J, leaving 9 bases between them. In DNA, the CDR3 is TGTGCCAGCAGTGAAATCCGGACGTATAATTCACCCCTCCACTTT. As protein: CASSEIRTYNSPLHF.

The rearrangement links TRBV6-5 to TRBJ2-1, with TRBD1 as a possible D gene (6 bases). The CDR3 loop spans 15 amino acids. CDR1 MNHEY and CDR2 SVGAGI come from the germline V gene. V was cut by 1 base and J by 0 bases, with 7 bases left in between. CDR3 nucleotide sequence: TGTGCCAGCAGTTACTTAGGGGGCTCCTACAATGAGCAGTTCTTC. Amino acids: CASSYLGGSYNEQFF.

This chain links TRBV10-3 with TRBJ2-1, with a possible D match to TRBD2 (5 bases). Trimming removed 3 bases at V and 8 bases at J, with 17 bases between. Germline V gives CDR1 ENHRY, CDR2 SYGVKD. CDR3 length: 15 amino acids. The CDR3: CAISEREPSGHEQFF. DNA of the CDR3: TGTGCCATCAGTGAAAGGGAACCCAGCGGCCATGAGCAGTTCTTC.

This clone turned up a few times. The rearrangement joins TRBV9 to TRBJ1-3; D possibly corresponds to TRBD1 (6 bases). Germline loops: CDR1 SGDLS, CDR2 YYNGEE. The CDR3 is 15 amino acids. V lost 3 bases, J lost 4 bases, and 14 bases lay in between. CDR3 DNA sequence: TGTGCCAGCAGCGCAAAACAGGGTTTGGGAAACACCATATATTTT. Residues: CASSAKQGLGNTIYF.

V gene TRBV7-8 combines with J gene TRBJ1-5, with no clear D. V lost 1 base, J lost 0 bases, and 10 bases lay in between. Germline V CDR1 and CDR2: SGHVS, FQNEAQ. This CDR3 has 16 residues. CDR3 sequence: CASSLGQTYSNQPQHF. The DNA of the CDR3 is TGTGCCAGCAGCTTAGGGCAGACTTATAGCAATCAGCCCCAGCATTTT.

This clone was seen more than once but under ten times. This chain joins TRBV6-6 and TRBJ1-2; D is ambiguous. V lost 8 bases to trimming and J lost 8 bases, with 12 bases between them. This CDR3 is 11 amino acids long. Germline loops: CDR1 MNHNY, CDR2 SVGAGI (reference sequence). CDR3 sequence (DNA): TGTGCCAGCTCCTGGGCTCGCGGCTACACCTTC. Translating it yields CASSWARGYTF.

V is TRBV28 and J is TRBJ1-5; 7 bases line up with TRBD1. The CDR3 covers 14 residues. CDR1 MDHEN and CDR2 SYDVKM come from the germline V gene. V lost 5 bases to trimming and J lost 5 bases; unmatched junction nucleotides: 6. The CDR3 is CASSTPGGYQPQHF. The CDR3, as DNA: TGTGCCAGCAGTACCCCAGGGGGTTATCAGCCCCAGCATTTT.

The chain links TRBV5-1 to TRBJ2-7; 7 bases line up with TRBD1. Unmatched junction bases numbered 7, after V lost 4 bases and J lost 3 bases. CDR1 and CDR2 from the germline V gene are SGHRS and YFSETQ. The CDR3 runs 14 residues. CDR3 region: CASSLGTDRYEQYF. For the CDR3, the DNA is TGCGCCAGCAGCCTCGGGACAGACCGCTACGAGCAGTACTTC.

The V and J genes are TRBV7-2 and TRBJ1-2, with D perhaps matching TRBD1 (6 bases). The V gene's germline CDR1 is SGHTA and CDR2 FQGNSA. CDR3 length: 15 amino acids. V lost 1 base to trimming and J lost 4 bases, with 13 bases between them. The CDR3 DNA is TGTGCCAGCAGCTTAGTTCTGGGGGCTGGCTATGGCTACACCTTC. Translated, it gives CASSLVLGAGYGYTF.

The genes are TRBV7-9 and TRBJ2-7; a possible D gene is TRBD1 (6 bases). Germline V lookup: CDR1 SEHNR, CDR2 FQNEAQ (reference sequence). With 5 bases removed from V and 3 bases from J, the gap between germline ends came to 14 bases. The CDR3 contains 14 residues. CDR3: CASSTTGPFYEQYF. CDR3 nucleotide sequence: TGTGCCAGCAGCACTACAGGGCCATTCTACGAGCAGTACTTC.

The J gene is TRBJ2-5, the V gene TRBV7-2, with TRBD2 identical over 8 bases. Germline CDR1 SGHTA, CDR2 FQGNSA. The V and J ends lost 4 bases and 9 bases, in that order; junction bases with no gene match: 13. The CDR3 length is 15 residues. CDR3 loop: CASSSGGAGRMAQYF. CDR3 sequence (DNA): TGTGCCAGCAGCTCCGGGGGGGCAGGGCGAATGGCCCAGTACTTC.